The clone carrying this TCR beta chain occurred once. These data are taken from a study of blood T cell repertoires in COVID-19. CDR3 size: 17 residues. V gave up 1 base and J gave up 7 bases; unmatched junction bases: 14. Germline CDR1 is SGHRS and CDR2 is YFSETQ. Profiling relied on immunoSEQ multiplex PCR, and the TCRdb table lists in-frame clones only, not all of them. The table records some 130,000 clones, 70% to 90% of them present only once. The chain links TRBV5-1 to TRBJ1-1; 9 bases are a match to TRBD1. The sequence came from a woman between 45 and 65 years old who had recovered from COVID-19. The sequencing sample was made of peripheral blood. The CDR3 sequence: CASSLRPGGTGLIEAFF. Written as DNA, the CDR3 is TGCGCCAGCAGCTTGAGGCCTGGTGGGACAGGGCTTATTGAAGCTTTCTTT.